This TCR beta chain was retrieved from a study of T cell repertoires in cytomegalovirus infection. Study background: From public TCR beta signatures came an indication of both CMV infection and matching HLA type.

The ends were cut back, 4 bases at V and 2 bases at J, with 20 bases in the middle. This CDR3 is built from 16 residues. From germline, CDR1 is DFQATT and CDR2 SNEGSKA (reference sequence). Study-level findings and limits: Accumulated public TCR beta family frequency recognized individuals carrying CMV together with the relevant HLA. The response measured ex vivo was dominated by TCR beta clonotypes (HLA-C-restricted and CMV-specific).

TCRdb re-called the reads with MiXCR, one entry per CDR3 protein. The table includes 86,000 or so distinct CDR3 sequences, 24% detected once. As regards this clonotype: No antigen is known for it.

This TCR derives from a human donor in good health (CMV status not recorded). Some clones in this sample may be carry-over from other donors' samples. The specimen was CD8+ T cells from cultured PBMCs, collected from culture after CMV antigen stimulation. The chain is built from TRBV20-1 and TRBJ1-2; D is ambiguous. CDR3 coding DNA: TGCAGTGCTACGAAACTTATAACGGCCCGGAACTATGGCTACACCTTC. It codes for CSATKLITARNYGYTF.